This TCR beta chain appears in the sequencing data of a study of CD8 T cells in Susac syndrome. The count of this clonotype is one. Germline loops: CDR1 SGHKS, CDR2 YYEKEE (reference sequence). CDR3 length equals 14 residues. Trimming shortened V by 0 bases and J by 5 bases, and 11 bases separated the two germline ends. CD8+ and CD4+ T cells taken from blood had their TCR beta sequenced. RNA was extracted with the RNeasy kit, and a quantity of about 0.45 to 1 ug was reverse transcribed using random hexamers. TCRdb used MiXCR to reprocess the immunoSEQ multiplex PCR reads, holding one entry per CDR3 protein. The sample contains 100,000 to 150,000 distinct CDR3 sequences, roughly 94% of which appear only once.

The specimen sequenced was CD4+ T cells from PBMCs. The receptor was derived from a human donor in good health. The rearrangement uses TRBV5-5 and TRBJ1-1, with TRBD1 as a possible D gene (6 bases). This CDR3 reads CASSLEGGWTEAFF. The CDR3 DNA is TGTGCCAGCAGCTTGGAGGGGGGCTGGACTGAAGCTTTCTTT.